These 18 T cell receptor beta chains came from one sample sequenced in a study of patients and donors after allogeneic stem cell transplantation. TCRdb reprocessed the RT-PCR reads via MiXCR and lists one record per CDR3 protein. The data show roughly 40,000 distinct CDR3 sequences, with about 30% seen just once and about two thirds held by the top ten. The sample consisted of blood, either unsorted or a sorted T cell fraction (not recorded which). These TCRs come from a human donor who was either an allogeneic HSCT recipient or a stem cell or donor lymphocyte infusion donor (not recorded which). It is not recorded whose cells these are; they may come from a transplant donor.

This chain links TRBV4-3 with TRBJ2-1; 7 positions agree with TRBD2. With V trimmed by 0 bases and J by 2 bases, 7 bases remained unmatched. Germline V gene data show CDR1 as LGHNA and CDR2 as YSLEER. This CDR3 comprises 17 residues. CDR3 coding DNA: TGCGCCAGCAGCCAAGACCCAGCGGGACTAACCTACAATGAGCAGTTCTTC. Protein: CASSQDPAGLTYNEQFF.

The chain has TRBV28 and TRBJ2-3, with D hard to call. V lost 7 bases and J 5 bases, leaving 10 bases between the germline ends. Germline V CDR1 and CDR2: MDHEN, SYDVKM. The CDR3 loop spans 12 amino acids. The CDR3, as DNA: TGTGCCAGCAACCTCGTCGGAGATACGCAGTATTTT. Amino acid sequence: CASNLVGDTQYF.

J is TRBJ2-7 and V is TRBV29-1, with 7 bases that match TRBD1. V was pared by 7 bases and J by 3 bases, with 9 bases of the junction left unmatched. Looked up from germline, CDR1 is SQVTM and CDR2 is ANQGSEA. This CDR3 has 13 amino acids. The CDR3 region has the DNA TGCAGCGCCCAGGGGGAGCGGCTCTACGAGCAGTACTTC. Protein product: CSAQGERLYEQYF.

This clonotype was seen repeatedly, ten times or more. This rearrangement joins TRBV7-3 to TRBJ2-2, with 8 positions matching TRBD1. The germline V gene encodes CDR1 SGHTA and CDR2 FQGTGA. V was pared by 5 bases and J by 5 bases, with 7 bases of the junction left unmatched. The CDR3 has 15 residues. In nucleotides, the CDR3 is TGTGCCAGCAGCCGCCAGGGGGCTCGGACCGGGGAGCTGTTTTTT. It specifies CASSRQGARTGELFF.

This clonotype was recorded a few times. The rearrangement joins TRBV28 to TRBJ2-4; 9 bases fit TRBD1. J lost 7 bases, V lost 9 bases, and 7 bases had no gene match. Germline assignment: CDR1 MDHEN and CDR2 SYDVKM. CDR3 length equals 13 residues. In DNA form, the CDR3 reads TGTGCCAGAGGGACAGGGAATTGGAACATTCAGTACTTC. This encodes CARGTGNWNIQYF. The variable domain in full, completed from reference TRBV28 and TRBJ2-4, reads DVKVTQSSRYLVKRTGEKVFLECVQDMDHENMFWYRQDPGLGLRLIYFSYDVKMKEKGDIPEGYSVSREKKERFSLILESASTNQTSMYLCARGTGNWNIQYFGAGTRLSVL.

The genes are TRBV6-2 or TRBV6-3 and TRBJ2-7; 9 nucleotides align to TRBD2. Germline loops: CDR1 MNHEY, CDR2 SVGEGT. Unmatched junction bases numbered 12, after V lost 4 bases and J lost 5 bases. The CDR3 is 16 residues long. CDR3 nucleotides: TGTGCCAGCAGTTGGCTGATTAGCGGGAGTCTCAACGAGCAGTACTTC. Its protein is CASSWLISGSLNEQYF.

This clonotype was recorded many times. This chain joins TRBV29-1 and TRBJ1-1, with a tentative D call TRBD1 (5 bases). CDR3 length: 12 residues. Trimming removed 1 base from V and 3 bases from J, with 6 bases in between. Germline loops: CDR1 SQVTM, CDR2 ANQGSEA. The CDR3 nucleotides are TGCAGCGTTGAAGGGGGGGACACTGAAGCTTTCTTT. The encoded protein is CSVEGGDTEAFF.

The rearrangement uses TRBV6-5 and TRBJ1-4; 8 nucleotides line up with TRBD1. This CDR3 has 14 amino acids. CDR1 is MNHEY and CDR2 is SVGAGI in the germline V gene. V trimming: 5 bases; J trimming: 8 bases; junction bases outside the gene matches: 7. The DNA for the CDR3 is TGTGCCAGCAGTCTGGACAGGGACCTCGAAAAACTGTTTTTT. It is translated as CASSLDRDLEKLFF.

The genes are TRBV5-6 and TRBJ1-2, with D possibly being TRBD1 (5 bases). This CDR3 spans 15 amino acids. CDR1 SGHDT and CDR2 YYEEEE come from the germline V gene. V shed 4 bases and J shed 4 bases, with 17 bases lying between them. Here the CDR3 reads CASSRDALKIYGYTF. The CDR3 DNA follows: TGTGCCAGCAGCCGGGACGCCTTAAAGATCTATGGCTACACCTTC.

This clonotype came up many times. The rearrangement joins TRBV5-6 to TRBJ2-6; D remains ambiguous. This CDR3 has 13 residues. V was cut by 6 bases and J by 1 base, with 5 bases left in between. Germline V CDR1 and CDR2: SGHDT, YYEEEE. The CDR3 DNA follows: TGTGCCAGCATTCTTTCTGGGGCCAACGTCCTGACTTTC. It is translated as CASILSGANVLTF.

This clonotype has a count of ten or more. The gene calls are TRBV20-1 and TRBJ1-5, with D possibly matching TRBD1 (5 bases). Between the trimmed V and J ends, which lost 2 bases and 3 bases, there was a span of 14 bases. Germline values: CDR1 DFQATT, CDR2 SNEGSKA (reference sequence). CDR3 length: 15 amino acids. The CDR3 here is CSARRGSIPNQPQHF. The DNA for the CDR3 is TGCAGTGCTAGAAGGGGCTCTATCCCCAATCAGCCCCAGCATTTT.

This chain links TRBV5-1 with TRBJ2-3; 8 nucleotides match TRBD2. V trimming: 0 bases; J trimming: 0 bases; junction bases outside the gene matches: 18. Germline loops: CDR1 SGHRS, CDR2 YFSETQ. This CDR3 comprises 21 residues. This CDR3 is CASSLVSLAGGSLHSTDTQYF. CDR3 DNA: TGCGCCAGCAGCTTGGTATCCCTAGCGGGCGGTTCCCTTCATAGCACAGATACGCAGTATTTT.

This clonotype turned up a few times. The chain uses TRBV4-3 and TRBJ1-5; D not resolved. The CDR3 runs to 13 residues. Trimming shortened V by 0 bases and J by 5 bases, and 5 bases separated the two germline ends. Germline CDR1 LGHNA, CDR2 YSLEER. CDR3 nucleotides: TGCGCCAGCAGCCAAGATGGGTATCAGCCCCAGCATTTT. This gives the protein CASSQDGYQPQHF.

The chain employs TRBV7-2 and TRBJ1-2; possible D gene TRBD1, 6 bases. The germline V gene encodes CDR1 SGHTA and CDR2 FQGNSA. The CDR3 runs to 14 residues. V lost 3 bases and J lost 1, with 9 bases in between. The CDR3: CASSFTGNNYGYTF. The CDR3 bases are TGTGCCAGCAGCTTTACAGGGAATAACTATGGCTACACCTTC.

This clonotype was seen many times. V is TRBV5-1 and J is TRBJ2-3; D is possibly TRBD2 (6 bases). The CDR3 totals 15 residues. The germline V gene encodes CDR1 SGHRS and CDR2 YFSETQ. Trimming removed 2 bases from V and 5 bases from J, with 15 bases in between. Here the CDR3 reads CASSFSGSRIDTQYF. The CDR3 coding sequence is TGCGCCAGCAGCTTCTCCGGGAGTAGGATAGATACGCAGTATTTT.

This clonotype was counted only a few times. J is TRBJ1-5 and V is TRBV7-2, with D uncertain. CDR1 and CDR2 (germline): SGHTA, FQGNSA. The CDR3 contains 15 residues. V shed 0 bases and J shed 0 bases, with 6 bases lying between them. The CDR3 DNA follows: TGTGCCAGCAGCTTAGCGCTGATTAGCAATCAGCCCCAGCATTTT. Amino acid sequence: CASSLALISNQPQHF.

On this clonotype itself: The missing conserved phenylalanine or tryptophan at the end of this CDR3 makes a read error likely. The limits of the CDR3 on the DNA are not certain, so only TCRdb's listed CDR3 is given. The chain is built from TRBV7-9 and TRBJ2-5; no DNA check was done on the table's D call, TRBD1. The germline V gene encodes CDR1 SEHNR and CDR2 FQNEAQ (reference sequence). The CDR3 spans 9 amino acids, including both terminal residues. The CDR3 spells CASSLAPDL.

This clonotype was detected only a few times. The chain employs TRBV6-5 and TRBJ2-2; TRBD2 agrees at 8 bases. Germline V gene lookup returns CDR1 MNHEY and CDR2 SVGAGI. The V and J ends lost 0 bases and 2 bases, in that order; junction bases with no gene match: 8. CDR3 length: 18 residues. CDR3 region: CASSYSIQSGGNTGELFF. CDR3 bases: TGTGCCAGCAGTTACTCGATCCAGAGCGGGGGAAACACCGGGGAGCTGTTTTTT.